A selection of T cell receptor beta chains follows, all from one sample in a study of graft-versus-host responses after intestinal transplantation. Their recognized antigens are unknown. Assay used: immunoSEQ multiplex PCR; TCRdb lists only in-frame clones, some missing. The sample lists 80,000 to 95,000 clones; 80% to 95% were seen once. The sample in question was unstimulated CD8+ T cells sorted from spleen or lymph node cells, obtained before intestinal transplant. The source is a human donor who received an intestinal transplant. Each CDR3 is given with its conserved first and last residue. D genes are given only for firm matches. Clone size is stated in some rows and not others, as once, few, many or a class when expanded.

-	TRBD2	TRBV27	TRBJ2-1	CASSIGLAGPNEQFF	TGTGCCAGCAGTATCGGACTAGCGGGCCCCAATGAGCAGTTCTTC
-	TRBD2	TRBV11-2	TRBJ2-7	CASSLSGLAATYEQYF	TGTGCCAGCAGCTTATCGGGACTAGCGGCTACCTACGAGCAGTACTTC
-	-	TRBV7-9	TRBJ2-1	CASSWGDEQFF	TGTGCCAGCAGCTGGGGCGATGAGCAGTTCTTC
-	-	TRBV28	TRBJ1-3	CASSPAEDFAGNTIYF	TGTGCCAGCAGTCCCGCGGAGGATTTCGCTGGAAACACCATATATTTT
-	TRBD1	TRBV27	TRBJ1-5	CASKNRGTNQPQHF	TGTGCCAGCAAAAACAGGGGTACCAATCAGCCCCAGCATTTT
-	-	TRBV6-5	TRBJ2-7	CASSSPDPYEQYF	TGTGCCAGCAGCTCCCCCGACCCTTACGAGCAGTACTTC
-	TRBD1	TRBV5-3	TRBJ2-7	CARSSRQGDHEQYF	TGTGCCAGAAGCTCTCGACAGGGGGACCACGAGCAGTACTTC
-	-	TRBV27	TRBJ1-1	CASSLGGLGTEAFF	TGTGCCAGCAGCCTGGGGGGCCTGGGGACTGAAGCTTTCTTT
-	TRBD1	TRBV10-3	TRBJ2-3	CAISESDRISTDTQYF	TGTGCCATCAGTGAGTCGGACAGGATTTCCACAGATACGCAGTATTTT
-	-	TRBV5-6	TRBJ1-1	CASSLGQAAFF	TGTGCCAGCAGCTTGGGACAGGCCGCTTTCTTT
once	-	TRBV29-1	TRBJ2-7	CSACSPGRSSYEQYF	TGCAGCGCCTGTTCTCCGGGACGAAGCTCCTACGAGCAGTACTTC
-	-	TRBV15	TRBJ2-7	CATSPNAGSYYEQYF	TGTGCCACGAGTCCGAACGCGGGATCTTACTACGAGCAGTACTTC
-	-	TRBV2	TRBJ1-1	CASPAREGNTEAFF	TGTGCCAGCCCTGCCCGGGAAGGGAACACTGAAGCTTTCTTT
-	-	TRBV11-2	TRBJ2-3	CASWGSNADTQYF	TGTGCCAGCTGGGGGTCTAACGCAGATACGCAGTATTTT
-	-	TRBV19	TRBJ2-1	CASRERTALMSSYNEQFF	TGTGCCAGTCGAGAGCGGACGGCCCTAATGAGCTCCTACAATGAGCAGTTCTTC
-	TRBD2	TRBV10-2	TRBJ2-7	CASSLAGRYEQYF	TGCGCCAGCTCCCTAGCGGGGCGCTACGAGCAGTACTTC
few	-	TRBV19	TRBJ2-7	CATSGGSYEQYF	TGTGCCACTTCGGGCGGCTCCTACGAGCAGTACTTC